The 4 T cell receptor beta chains below come from one sample, sequenced in a study of graft-versus-host responses after intestinal transplantation. Generated by immunoSEQ multiplex PCR, the TCRdb table keeps only in-frame clones and is missing some. Seen here are 85,000 to 100,000 clones, approximately 94% observed once, and the top ten hold roughly 2%. The antigens of these receptors remain unknown. Sequenced here: unstimulated CD8+ T cells sorted from spleen or lymph node cells, sampled before intestinal transplant. The source is a human donor who received an intestinal transplant.

This clone was seen once. The chain recombines TRBV18 with TRBJ1-4; 7 bases are shared with TRBD1. The CDR3 length is 14 residues. With 4 bases clipped from V and 3 bases from J, the junction kept 2 bases outside the gene matches. CDR1 and CDR2 from the germline V gene are KGHSH and LQKENI. CDR3 DNA: TGTGCCAGCTCACGGGGGACAGCTAATGAAAAACTGTTTTTT. This gives the protein CASSRGTANEKLFF.

The chain recombines TRBV21-1 with TRBJ1-4. TRBV21-1 is termed a pseudogene. The length of the CDR3 is 11 residues. The CDR3 reads CASSKARGLFF. The CDR3 nucleotides read TGTGCCAGCAGCAAAGCCCGGGGACTGTTTTTT.

This chain links TRBV4-1 with TRBJ2-7, with D perhaps TRBD2 (6 bases). From germline, CDR1 is MGHRA and CDR2 YSYEKL. This CDR3 has 15 residues. V was trimmed by 0 bases and J by 7 bases, leaving 16 bases between them. For the CDR3, the DNA is TGCGCCAGCAGCCAAGATCCCGTACCGGAGGGGGAGCAGTACTTC. This translates into CASSQDPVPEGEQYF.

This clone was recorded once. This chain links TRBV30 with TRBJ1-1; 7 bases agree with TRBD1. Germline V gene data show CDR1 as GTSNPN and CDR2 as SVGIG (reference sequence). With 2 bases clipped from V and 4 bases from J, the junction kept 7 bases outside the gene matches. This CDR3 has 14 amino acids. The CDR3 nucleotides read TGTGCCTGGAGTTCCAGGGGGAGTATCACTGAAGCTTTCTTT. It codes for CAWSSRGSITEAFF. Looking up the rest from reference TRBV30 and TRBJ1-1 gives the full variable domain: SQTIHQWPATLVQPVGSPLSLECTVEGTSNPNLYWYRQAAGRGLQLLFYSVGIGQISSEVPQNLSASRPQDRQFILSSKKLLLSDSGFYLCAWSSRGSITEAFFGQGTRLTVV.